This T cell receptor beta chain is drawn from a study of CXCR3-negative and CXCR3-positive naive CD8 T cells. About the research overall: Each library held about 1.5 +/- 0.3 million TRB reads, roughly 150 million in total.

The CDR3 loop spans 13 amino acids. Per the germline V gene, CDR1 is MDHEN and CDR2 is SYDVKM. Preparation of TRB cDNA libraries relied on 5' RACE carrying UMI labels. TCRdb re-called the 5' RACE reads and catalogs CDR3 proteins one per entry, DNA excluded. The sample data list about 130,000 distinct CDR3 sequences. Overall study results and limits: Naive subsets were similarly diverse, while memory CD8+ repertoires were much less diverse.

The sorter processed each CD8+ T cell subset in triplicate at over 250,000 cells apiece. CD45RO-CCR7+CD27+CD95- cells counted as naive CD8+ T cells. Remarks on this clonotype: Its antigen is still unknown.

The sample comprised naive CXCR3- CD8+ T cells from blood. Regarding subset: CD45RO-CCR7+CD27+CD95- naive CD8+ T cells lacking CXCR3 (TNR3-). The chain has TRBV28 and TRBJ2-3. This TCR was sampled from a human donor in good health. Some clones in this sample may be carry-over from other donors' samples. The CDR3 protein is CASSLFPSDTQYF.